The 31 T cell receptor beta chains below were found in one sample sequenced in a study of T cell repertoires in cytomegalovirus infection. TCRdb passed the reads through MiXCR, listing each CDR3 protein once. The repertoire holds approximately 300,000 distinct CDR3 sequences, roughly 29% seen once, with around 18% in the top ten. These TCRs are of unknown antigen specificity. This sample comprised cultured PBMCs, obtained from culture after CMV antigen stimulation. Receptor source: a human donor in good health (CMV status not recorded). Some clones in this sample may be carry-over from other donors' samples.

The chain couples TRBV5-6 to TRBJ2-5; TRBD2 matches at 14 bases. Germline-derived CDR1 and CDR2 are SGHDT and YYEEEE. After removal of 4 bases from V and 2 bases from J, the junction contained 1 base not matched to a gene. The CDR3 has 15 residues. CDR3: CASSGLAGGQETQYF. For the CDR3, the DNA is TGTGCCAGCAGCGGACTAGCGGGGGGACAAGAGACCCAGTACTTC. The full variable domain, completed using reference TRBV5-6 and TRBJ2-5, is DAGVTQSPTHLIKTRGQQVTLRCSPKSGHDTVSWYQQALGQGPQFIFQYYEEEERQRGNFPDRFSGHQFPNYSSELNVNALLLGDSALYLCASSGLAGGQETQYFGPGTRLLVL.

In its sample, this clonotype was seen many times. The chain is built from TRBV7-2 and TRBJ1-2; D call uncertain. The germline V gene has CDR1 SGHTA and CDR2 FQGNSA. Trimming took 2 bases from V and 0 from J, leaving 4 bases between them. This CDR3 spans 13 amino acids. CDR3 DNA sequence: TGTGCCAGCAGCTTACAGGCTAACTATGGCTACACCTTC. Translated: CASSLQANYGYTF.

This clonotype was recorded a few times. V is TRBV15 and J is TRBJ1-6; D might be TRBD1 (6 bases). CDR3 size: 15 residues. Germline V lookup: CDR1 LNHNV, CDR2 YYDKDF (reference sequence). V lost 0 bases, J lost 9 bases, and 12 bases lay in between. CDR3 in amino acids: CATSRDKAGVSPLHF. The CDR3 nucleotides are TGTGCCACCAGCAGAGATAAAGCAGGGGTTTCACCCCTCCACTTT.

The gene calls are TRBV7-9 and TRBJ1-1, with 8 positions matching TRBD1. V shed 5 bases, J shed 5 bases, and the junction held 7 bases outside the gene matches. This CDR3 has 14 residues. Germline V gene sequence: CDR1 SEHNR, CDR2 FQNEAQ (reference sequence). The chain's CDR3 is CASSPTGGKTEAFF. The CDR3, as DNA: TGTGCCAGCAGCCCCACAGGGGGTAAAACTGAAGCTTTCTTT.

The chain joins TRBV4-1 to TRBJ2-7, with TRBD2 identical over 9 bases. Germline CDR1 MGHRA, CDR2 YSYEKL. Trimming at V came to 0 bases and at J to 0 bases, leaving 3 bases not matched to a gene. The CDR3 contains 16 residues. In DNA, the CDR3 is TGCGCCAGCAGCCAAGATTATAGCGGGAGCTCCTACGAGCAGTACTTC. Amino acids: CASSQDYSGSSYEQYF.

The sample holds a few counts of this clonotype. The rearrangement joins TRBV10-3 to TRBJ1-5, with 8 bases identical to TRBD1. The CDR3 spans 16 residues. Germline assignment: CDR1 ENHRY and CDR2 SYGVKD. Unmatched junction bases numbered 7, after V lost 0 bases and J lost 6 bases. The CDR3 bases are TGTGCCATCAGTGAGTCGAGGGACAGGCATCCTCAGCCCCAGCATTTT. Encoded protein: CAISESRDRHPQPQHF.

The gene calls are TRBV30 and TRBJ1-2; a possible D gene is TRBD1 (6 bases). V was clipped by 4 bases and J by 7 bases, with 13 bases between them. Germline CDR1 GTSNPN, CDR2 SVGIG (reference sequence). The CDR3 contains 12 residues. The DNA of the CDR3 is TGTGCCTGGAATAGGGGGGTCCGTGGCTACACCTTC. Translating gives CAWNRGVRGYTF.

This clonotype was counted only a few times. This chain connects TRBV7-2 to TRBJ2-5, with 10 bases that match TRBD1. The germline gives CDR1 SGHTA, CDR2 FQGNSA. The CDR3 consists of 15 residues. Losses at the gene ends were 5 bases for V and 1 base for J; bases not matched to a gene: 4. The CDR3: CASSRQGAAQETQYF. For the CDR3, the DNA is TGTGCCAGCAGCCGACAGGGGGCTGCCCAAGAGACCCAGTACTTC. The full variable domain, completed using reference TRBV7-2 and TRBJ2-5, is GAGVSQSPSNKVTEKGKDVELRCDPISGHTALYWYRQSLGQGLEFLIYFQGNSAPDKSGLPSDRFSAERTGGSVSTLTIQRTQQEDSAVYLCASSRQGAAQETQYFGPGTRLLVL.

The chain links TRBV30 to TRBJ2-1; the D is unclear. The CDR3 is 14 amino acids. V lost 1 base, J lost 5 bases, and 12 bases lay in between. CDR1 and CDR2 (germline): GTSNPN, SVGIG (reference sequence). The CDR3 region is CAWSEVGLNNEQFF. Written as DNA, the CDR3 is TGTGCCTGGAGTGAGGTCGGGTTAAACAATGAGCAGTTCTTC.

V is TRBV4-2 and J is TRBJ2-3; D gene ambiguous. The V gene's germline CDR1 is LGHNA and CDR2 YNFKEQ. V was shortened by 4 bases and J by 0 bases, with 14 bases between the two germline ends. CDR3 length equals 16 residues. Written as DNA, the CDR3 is TGTGCCAGCAGCCCCCGAGGCGGATCTAGCACAGATACGCAGTATTTT. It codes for CASSPRGGSSTDTQYF.

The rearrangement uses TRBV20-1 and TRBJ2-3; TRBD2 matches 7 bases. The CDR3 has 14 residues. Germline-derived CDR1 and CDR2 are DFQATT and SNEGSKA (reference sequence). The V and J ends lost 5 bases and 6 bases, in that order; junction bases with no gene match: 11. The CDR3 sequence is CSAPSPGGRDTQYF. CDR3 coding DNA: TGCAGTGCTCCCTCGCCCGGGGGGAGGGATACGCAGTATTTT.

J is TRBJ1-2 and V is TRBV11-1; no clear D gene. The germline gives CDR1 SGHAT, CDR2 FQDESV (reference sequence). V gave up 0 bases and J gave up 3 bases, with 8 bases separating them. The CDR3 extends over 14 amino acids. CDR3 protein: CASSLAAGHYGYTF. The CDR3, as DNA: TGTGCCAGCAGCTTAGCGGCTGGGCACTATGGCTACACCTTC.

The CDR3, as DNA: TGTGCCAGCAGCTTGAGGACAGGGGGGAACACTGAAGCTTTCTTT. It encodes CASSLRTGGNTEAFF. The chain employs TRBV5-6 and TRBJ1-1; TRBD1 matches 10 bases. The CDR3 has 15 amino acids. V shed 1 base and J 1 base; nucleotides not matched to a gene: 1. Per germline, CDR1 SGHDT and CDR2 YYEEEE.

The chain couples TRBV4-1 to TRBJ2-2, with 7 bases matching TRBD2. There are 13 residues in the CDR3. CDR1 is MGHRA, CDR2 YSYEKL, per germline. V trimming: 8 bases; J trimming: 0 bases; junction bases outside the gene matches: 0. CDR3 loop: CASRGANTGELFF. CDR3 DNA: TGCGCCAGCCGGGGGGCGAACACCGGGGAGCTGTTTTTT.

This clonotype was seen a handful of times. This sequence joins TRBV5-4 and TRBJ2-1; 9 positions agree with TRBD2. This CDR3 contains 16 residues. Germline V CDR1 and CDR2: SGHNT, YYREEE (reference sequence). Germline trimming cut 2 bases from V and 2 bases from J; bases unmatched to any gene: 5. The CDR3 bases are TGTGCCAGCAGCTTTGGAGGCGGGAGGGCCTACAATGAGCAGTTCTTC. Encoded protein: CASSFGGGRAYNEQFF.

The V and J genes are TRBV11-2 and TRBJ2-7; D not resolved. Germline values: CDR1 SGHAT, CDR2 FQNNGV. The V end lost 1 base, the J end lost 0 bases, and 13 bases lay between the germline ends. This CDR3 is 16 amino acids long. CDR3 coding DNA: TGTGCCAGCAGCTTAGCGTCACAGATTAGCTCCTACGAGCAGTACTTC. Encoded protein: CASSLASQISSYEQYF. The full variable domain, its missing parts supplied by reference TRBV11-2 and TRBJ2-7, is EAGVAQSPRYKIIEKRQSVAFWCNPISGHATLYWYQQILGQGPKLLIQFQNNGVVDDSQLPKDRFSAERLKGVDSTLKIQPAKLEDSAVYLCASSLASQISSYEQYFGPGTRLTVT.

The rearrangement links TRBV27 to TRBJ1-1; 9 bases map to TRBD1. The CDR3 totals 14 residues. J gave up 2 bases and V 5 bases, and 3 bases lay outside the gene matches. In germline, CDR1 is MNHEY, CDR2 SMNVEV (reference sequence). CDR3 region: CASSDRGRNTEAFF. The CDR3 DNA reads TGTGCCAGCAGTGACAGGGGGAGAAACACTGAAGCTTTCTTT.

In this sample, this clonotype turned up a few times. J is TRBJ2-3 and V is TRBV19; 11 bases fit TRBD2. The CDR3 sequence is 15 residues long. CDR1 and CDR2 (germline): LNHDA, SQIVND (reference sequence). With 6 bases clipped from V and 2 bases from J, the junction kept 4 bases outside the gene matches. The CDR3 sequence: CASRTTSGDTDTQYF. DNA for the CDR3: TGTGCCAGTAGGACGACTAGCGGGGACACAGATACGCAGTATTTT.

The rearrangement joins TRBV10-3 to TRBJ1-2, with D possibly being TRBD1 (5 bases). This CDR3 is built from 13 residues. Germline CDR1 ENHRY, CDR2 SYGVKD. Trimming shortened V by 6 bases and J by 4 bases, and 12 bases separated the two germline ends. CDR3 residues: CAIRDTAIYGYTF. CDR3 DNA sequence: TGTGCCATCAGGGACACAGCGATCTATGGCTACACCTTC.

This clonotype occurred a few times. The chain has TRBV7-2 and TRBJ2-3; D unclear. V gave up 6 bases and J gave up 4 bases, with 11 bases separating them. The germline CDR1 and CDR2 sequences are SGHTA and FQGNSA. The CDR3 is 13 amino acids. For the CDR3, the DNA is TGTGCCAGCAGTGTCAGGATTTCAGATACGCAGTATTTT. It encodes CASSVRISDTQYF.

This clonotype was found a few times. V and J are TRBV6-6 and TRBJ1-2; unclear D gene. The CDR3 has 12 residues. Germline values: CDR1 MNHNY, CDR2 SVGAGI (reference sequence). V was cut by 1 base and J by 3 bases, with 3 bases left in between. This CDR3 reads CASSYLDYGYTF. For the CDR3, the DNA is TGTGCCAGCAGTTACTTGGACTATGGCTACACCTTC.

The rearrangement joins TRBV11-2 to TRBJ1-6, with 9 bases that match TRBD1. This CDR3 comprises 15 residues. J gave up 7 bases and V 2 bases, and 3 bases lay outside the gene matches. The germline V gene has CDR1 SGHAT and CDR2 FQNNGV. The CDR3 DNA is TGTGCCAGCAGCTTAAGGGACAGGGCGAATTCACCCCTCCACTTT. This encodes CASSLRDRANSPLHF.

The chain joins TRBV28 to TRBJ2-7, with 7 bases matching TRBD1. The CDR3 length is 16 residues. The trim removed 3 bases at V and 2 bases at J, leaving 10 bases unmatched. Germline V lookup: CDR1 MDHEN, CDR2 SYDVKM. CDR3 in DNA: TGTGCCAGCAGTTTTCCTCTGAGGGACAGAGCCTACGAGCAGTACTTC. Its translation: CASSFPLRDRAYEQYF.

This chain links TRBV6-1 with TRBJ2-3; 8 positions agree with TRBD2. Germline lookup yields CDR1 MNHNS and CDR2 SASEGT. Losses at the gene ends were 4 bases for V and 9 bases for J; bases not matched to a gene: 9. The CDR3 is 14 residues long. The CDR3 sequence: CASSGLAYHGTQYF. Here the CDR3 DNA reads TGTGCCAGCAGTGGACTAGCGTACCACGGCACGCAGTATTTT.

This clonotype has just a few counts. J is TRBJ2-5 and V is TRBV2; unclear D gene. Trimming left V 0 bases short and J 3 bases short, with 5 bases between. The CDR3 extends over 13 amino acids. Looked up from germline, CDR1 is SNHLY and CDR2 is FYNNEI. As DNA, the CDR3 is TGTGCCAGCAGTGAAGCTAACGAAGAGACCCAGTACTTC. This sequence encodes CASSEANEETQYF.

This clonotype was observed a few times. The CDR3 loop reads CSARDLDTGELFF. Written as DNA, the CDR3 is TGCAGTGCTAGGGACCTAGATACCGGGGAGCTGTTTTTT. This chain connects TRBV20-1 to TRBJ2-2, with unresolved D. This CDR3 region has 13 residues. Germline loops: CDR1 DFQATT, CDR2 SNEGSKA (reference sequence). V was pared by 3 bases and J by 5 bases, with 10 bases between.

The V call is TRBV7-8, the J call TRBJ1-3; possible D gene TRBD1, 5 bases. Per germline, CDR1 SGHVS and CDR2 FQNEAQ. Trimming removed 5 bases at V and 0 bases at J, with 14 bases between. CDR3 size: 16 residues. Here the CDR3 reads CASSPAPRVSGNTIYF. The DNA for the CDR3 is TGTGCCAGCAGCCCGGCCCCCAGGGTCTCTGGAAACACCATATATTTT.

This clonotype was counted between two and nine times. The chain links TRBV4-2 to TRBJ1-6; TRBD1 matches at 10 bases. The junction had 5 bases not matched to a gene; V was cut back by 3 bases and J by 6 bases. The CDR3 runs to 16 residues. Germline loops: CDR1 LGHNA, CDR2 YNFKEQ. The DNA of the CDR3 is TGTGCCAGCAGCCAGGAGACAGGGGGCCGTAATTCACCCCTCCACTTT. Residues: CASSQETGGRNSPLHF.

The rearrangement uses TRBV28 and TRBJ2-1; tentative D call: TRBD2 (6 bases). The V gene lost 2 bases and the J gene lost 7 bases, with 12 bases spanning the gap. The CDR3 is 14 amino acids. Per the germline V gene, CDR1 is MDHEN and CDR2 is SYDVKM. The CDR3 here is CASSLVEGQNEQFF. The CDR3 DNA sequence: TGTGCCAGCAGTTTAGTGGAGGGTCAGAATGAGCAGTTCTTC.

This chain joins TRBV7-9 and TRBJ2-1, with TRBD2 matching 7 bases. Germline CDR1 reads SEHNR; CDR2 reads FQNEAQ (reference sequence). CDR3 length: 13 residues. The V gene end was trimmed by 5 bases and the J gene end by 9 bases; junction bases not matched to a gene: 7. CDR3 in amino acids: CASSGRTRGEQFF. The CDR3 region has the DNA TGTGCCAGCAGCGGACGGACTAGGGGTGAGCAGTTCTTC.

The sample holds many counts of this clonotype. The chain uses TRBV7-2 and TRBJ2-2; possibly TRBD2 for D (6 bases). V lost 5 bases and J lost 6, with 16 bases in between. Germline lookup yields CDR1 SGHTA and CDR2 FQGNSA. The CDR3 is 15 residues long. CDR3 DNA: TGTGCCAGCAGCGAATGGACACGGGGGTCCGGGGAGCTGTTTTTT. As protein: CASSEWTRGSGELFF.